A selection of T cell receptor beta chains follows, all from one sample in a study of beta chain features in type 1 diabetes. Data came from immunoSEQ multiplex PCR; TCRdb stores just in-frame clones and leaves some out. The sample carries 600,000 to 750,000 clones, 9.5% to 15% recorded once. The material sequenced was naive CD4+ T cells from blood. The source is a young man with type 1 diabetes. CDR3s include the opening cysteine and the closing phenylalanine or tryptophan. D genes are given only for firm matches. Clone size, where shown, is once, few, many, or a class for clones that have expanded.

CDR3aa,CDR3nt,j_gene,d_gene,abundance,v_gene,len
CASSQDNGSGNTIYF,TGCGCCAGCAGCCAAGATAACGGGTCTGGAAACACCATATATTTT,TRBJ1-3,-,-,TRBV4-3,15
CASSPDGSGANVLTF,TGTGCCAGCTCACCAGACGGCTCTGGGGCCAACGTCCTGACTTTC,TRBJ2-6,-,-,TRBV18,15
CAWSREPGNTIYF,TGTGCCTGGAGTCGGGAACCCGGAAACACCATATATTTT,TRBJ1-3,-,few,TRBV30,13
CASSLGDRSNEKLFF,TGTGCCAGCAGCTTGGGGGACAGATCTAATGAAAAACTGTTTTTT,TRBJ1-4,TRBD1,-,TRBV7-9,15
CASSQASSGANVLTF,TGCGCCAGCAGCCAAGCAAGCTCTGGGGCCAACGTCCTGACTTTC,TRBJ2-6,-,few,TRBV4-3,15
CAISRTGNTEAFF,TGTGCCATCAGCCGAACGGGGAACACTGAAGCTTTCTTT,TRBJ1-1,-,few,TRBV10-3,13
CASSLNSGTANYGYTF,TGTGCCAGCAGCCTTAATTCCGGGACAGCTAACTATGGCTACACCTTC,TRBJ1-2,TRBD1,-,TRBV11-2,16
CASSPQGSYEQYF,TGTGCCAGCTCACCACAGGGTTCCTACGAGCAGTACTTC,TRBJ2-7,-,few,TRBV18,13
CASSLGQTNSPLHF,TGTGCCAGCAGCTTAGGACAAACGAATTCACCCCTCCACTTT,TRBJ1-6,-,-,TRBV7-3,14
CASSFSGLNYNEQFF,TGTGCCAGCAGCTTCTCGGGGCTAAATTACAATGAGCAGTTCTTC,TRBJ2-1,-,-,TRBV7-2,15
CASRRGFSGGTDTQYF,TGTGCCAGCAGGCGCGGATTCAGCGGGGGCACAGATACGCAGTATTTT,TRBJ2-3,TRBD2,-,TRBV27,16
CASSQKTVRGHEKLFF,TGCGCCAGCAGCCAAAAAACAGTGCGGGGGCATGAAAAACTGTTTTTT,TRBJ1-4,-,few,TRBV4-3,16
CASSSQQGRGEKLFF,TGTGCCAGCAGCTCACAACAGGGGAGAGGTGAAAAACTGTTTTTT,TRBJ1-4,TRBD1,few,TRBV14,15
CASSLGVRQETQYF,TGTGCCAGCAGCTTAGGAGTTCGACAAGAGACCCAGTACTTC,TRBJ2-5,-,few,TRBV7-2,14
CASSEKRTGGSSPLHF,TGTGCCAGCAGCGAAAAACGGACAGGGGGAAGCTCACCCCTCCACTTT,TRBJ1-6,TRBD1,few,TRBV6-1,16
CASRIGTGMREQYF,TGTGCCAGCAGGATCGGGACAGGGATGAGGGAGCAGTACTTC,TRBJ2-7,TRBD1,-,TRBV28,14
CASSPVLPGRANYGYTF,TGTGCCAGCTCACCGGTCCTCCCGGGGAGGGCTAACTATGGCTACACCTTC,TRBJ1-2,-,once,TRBV18,17
CASTPGWTTNEKLFF,TGTGCCAGCACTCCTGGGTGGACAACTAATGAAAAACTGTTTTTT,TRBJ1-4,-,few,TRBV6-5,15
CASRSGQGANTEAFF,TGTGCCAGCAGATCGGGACAGGGGGCCAACACTGAAGCTTTCTTT,TRBJ1-1,TRBD1,-,TRBV11-3,15
CASSVGGAGDYNEQFF,TGTGCCAGCAGCGTAGGAGGAGCGGGGGATTACAATGAGCAGTTCTTC,TRBJ2-1,TRBD2,-,TRBV9,16
CASSLAGGQLGYTF,TGTGCCAGCAGCTTAGCGGGGGGACAGCTTGGCTACACCTTC,TRBJ1-2,TRBD1,-,TRBV7-2,14
CASSVVPGSSYEQYF,TGTGCCAGCAGTGTTGTTCCCGGGTCCTCCTACGAGCAGTACTTC,TRBJ2-7,-,-,TRBV2,15
CASSPAGTGSNEQFF,TGTGCTAGCAGCCCAGCCGGGACAGGCTCCAATGAGCAGTTCTTC,TRBJ2-1,TRBD1,few,TRBV7-7,15
CATFAGERAMNTEAFF,TGTGCCACCTTCGCTGGAGAGAGGGCCATGAACACTGAAGCTTTCTTT,TRBJ1-1,-,-,TRBV10-3,16
CASGNNGGAPYNEQFF,TGTGCCAGCGGGAATAACGGGGGGGCCCCCTACAATGAGCAGTTCTTC,TRBJ2-1,TRBD2,few,TRBV7-8,16
CASSQERALAGAGDTQYF,TGCGCCAGCAGCCAAGAACGTGCCCTAGCGGGGGCCGGAGATACGCAGTATTTT,TRBJ2-3,TRBD2,-,TRBV4-3,18
CASSLVTGGTDTQYF,TGTGCCAGCAGCTTAGTGACAGGGGGCACAGATACGCAGTATTTT,TRBJ2-3,TRBD1,few,TRBV7-8,15
CASSEAGQENSPLHF,TGTGCCAGCAGTGAAGCGGGCCAGGAGAATTCACCCCTCCACTTT,TRBJ1-6,-,few,TRBV2,15
CASSYSGLRGQPQHF,TGTGCCAGCAGTTACAGCGGACTACGGGGTCAGCCCCAGCATTTT,TRBJ1-5,-,-,TRBV2,15
CASSLREWETQYF,TGTGCCAGCAGCTTACGGGAATGGGAGACCCAGTACTTC,TRBJ2-5,-,-,TRBV11-3,13
CASSLAGQPQHF,TGTGCCAGCAGCTTAGCCGGTCAGCCCCAGCATTTT,TRBJ1-5,-,-,TRBV7-6,12
CASRTGTNTGETQYF,TGTGCCAGCAGGACCGGGACTAATACCGGGGAGACCCAGTACTTC,TRBJ2-5,TRBD2,few,TRBV7-2,15
CASRKGFNEQFF,TGTGCCAGCAGGAAGGGCTTTAATGAGCAGTTCTTC,TRBJ2-1,-,-,TRBV6-6,12
CASSQDWGDFYEQYF,TGCGCCAGCAGCCAAGATTGGGGTGATTTCTACGAGCAGTACTTC,TRBJ2-7,-,-,TRBV4-3,15
CASSQDALVSDEQFF,TGTGCCAGCAGCCAAGACGCGCTGGTATCCGATGAGCAGTTCTTC,TRBJ2-1,-,-,TRBV4-2,15
CSGVMQGGYGYTF,TGCAGCGGAGTGATGCAGGGGGGCTATGGCTACACCTTC,TRBJ1-2,TRBD1,few,TRBV29-1,13
CASSFGQGAREQYF,TGTGCCAGCAGCTTCGGTCAGGGGGCGAGAGAGCAGTACTTC,TRBJ2-7,TRBD1,few,TRBV7-2,14
CASSRKSGERNEQFF,TGTGCCAGCAGCCGGAAGTCGGGGGAACGCAATGAGCAGTTCTTC,TRBJ2-1,-,few,TRBV13,15
CASSSSWGGYNEQFF,TGTGCTAGCAGTTCTAGCTGGGGGGGCTACAATGAGCAGTTCTTC,TRBJ2-1,TRBD2,few,TRBV7-7,15
CASSSLLAGRGNSPLHF,TGTGCCAGCAGTTCCCTTCTTGCTGGCAGGGGGAATTCACCCCTCCACTTT,TRBJ1-6,TRBD1,few,TRBV27,17
CASSQVQDSPLHF,TGTGCCAGCAGCCAAGTACAGGATTCACCCCTCCACTTT,TRBJ1-6,-,-,TRBV14,13
CASSPGDRSIQYF,TGTGCCAGCAGTCCCGGGGACAGAAGTATACAGTACTTC,TRBJ2-7,TRBD1,few,TRBV27,13
CASSLGVGSNQPQHF,TGCGCCAGCAGCTTGGGGGTGGGAAGCAATCAGCCCCAGCATTTT,TRBJ1-5,-,-,TRBV5-1,15
CASSYTGGGNQPQHF,TGTGCCAGCAGTTACACAGGGGGGGGCAATCAGCCCCAGCATTTT,TRBJ1-5,TRBD1,-,TRBV6-5,15
CASSPQGGKDGYTF,TGTGCCAGCTCACCCCAGGGGGGAAAAGATGGCTACACCTTC,TRBJ1-2,TRBD1,-,TRBV18,14
CASSLPGNTIYF,TGTGCCAGCAGTTTACCTGGAAACACCATATATTTT,TRBJ1-3,-,few,TRBV28,12
CASSVAGSSDTQYF,TGTGCCAGCAGCGTAGCCGGCTCCTCAGATACGCAGTATTTT,TRBJ2-3,-,-,TRBV9,14
CSRLSNYGYTF,TGCTCCAGGTTGTCGAACTATGGCTACACCTTC,TRBJ1-2,-,few,TRBV20-1,11
CASSNEGGGNQPQHF,TGTGCCAGCAGCAACGAGGGAGGGGGCAATCAGCCCCAGCATTTT,TRBJ1-5,-,-,TRBV6-6,15
CALTRGADYGYTF,TGTGCCCTTACTCGAGGGGCGGACTATGGCTACACCTTC,TRBJ1-2,-,few,TRBV7-2,13
CASSPPMRYEQYF,TGTGCCAGCAGCCCCCCCATGAGATACGAGCAGTACTTC,TRBJ2-7,-,-,TRBV7-2,13
CASGSGQSQETQYF,TGTGCTAGTGGTTCCGGACAGTCCCAAGAGACCCAGTACTTC,TRBJ2-5,-,few,TRBV12-5,14
CSASRDAGNTIYF,TGCAGCGCAAGCAGGGACGCTGGAAACACCATATATTTT,TRBJ1-3,-,-,TRBV29-1,13
CASSPLRQGGTDTQYF,TGTGCCAGCAGTCCCCTCCGTCAAGGGGGCACAGATACGCAGTATTTT,TRBJ2-3,-,-,TRBV28,16
CASSLVGGAGETQYF,TGTGCTAGCAGCTTAGTCGGGGGGGCTGGAGAGACCCAGTACTTC,TRBJ2-5,TRBD2,-,TRBV7-7,15